One and the same sample provided the 5 T cell receptor beta chains below, sequenced in a study of T-cell reconstitution after alpha-beta-depleted transplantation in children. Unique molecular identifiers were used in preparing the TCRbeta library. TCRdb ran MiXCR on the PCR reads and lists one entry per CDR3 protein. The sample carries 540,000 or so distinct CDR3 sequences, about 21% recorded once. The starting material was PBMCs, mostly from graft donor cells, obtained 360 days after TCRalphabeta/CD19-depleted stem cell transplant. These receptors were collected from a boy less than two years old who had a stem cell transplant for acute myeloid leukemia, so the T cells may come from the graft donor.

As regards this clonotype: With a much larger clone just one base away, this may be a read error. The J gene is TRBJ2-3, the V gene TRBV20-1; TRBD2 might be the D (5 bases). The CDR3 runs 15 residues. The germline V gene encodes CDR1 DFQATT and CDR2 SNEGSKA (reference sequence). The CDR3 region is CCAARTGRGTDTQYF. The CDR3 DNA reads TGCTGTGCTGCCAGGACTGGGAGAGGGACAGATACGCAGTATTTT.

This clonotype was seen a handful of times. The chain carries TRBV20-1 and TRBJ2-7; D ambiguous. This CDR3 spans 15 amino acids. The germline V gene has CDR1 DFQATT and CDR2 SNEGSKA (reference sequence). The V and J ends lost 0 bases and 0 bases respectively, with 12 bases between them. Written as DNA, the CDR3 is TGCAGTGCTAGAGATTCAAGGTTGGACTCCTACGAGCAGTACTTC. This gives the protein CSARDSRLDSYEQYF.

This clonotype was detected many times. V usage is TRBV20-1 and J usage is TRBJ1-1; 7 bases fit TRBD1. CDR3 length equals 14 residues. The ends lost 4 bases at V and 2 bases at J; junction bases unmatched: 7. CDR1 is DFQATT and CDR2 is SNEGSKA in the germline V gene (reference sequence). CDR3 coding DNA: TGCAGTGCTATATACAGGGGAGGCAACACTGAAGCTTTCTTT. This gives the protein CSAIYRGGNTEAFF.

This clonotype has a handful of counts. The chain uses TRBV28 and TRBJ2-7; D tentatively fits TRBD1 or TRBD2 (5 bases each). V was shortened by 4 bases and J by 3 bases, with 10 bases between the two germline ends. The CDR3 is 13 amino acids. Germline-derived CDR1 and CDR2 are MDHEN and SYDVKM. CDR3 sequence reads: CASSSGRIYEQYV. The CDR3 nucleotides read TGTGCCAGCAGTTCGGGACGGATCTACGAGCAGTACGTC.

In its sample, this clonotype was seen many times. The V and J genes are TRBV19 and TRBJ2-7; D is uncertain. Deletions cut 7 bases from V and 3 bases from J, with 16 bases between. Germline V gives CDR1 LNHDA, CDR2 SQIVND (reference sequence). The CDR3 runs to 14 residues. In DNA form, the CDR3 reads TGTGCCAGTAAGGAAACCAGCAGAAGCTACGAGCAGTACGTC. Amino acid sequence: CASKETSRSYEQYV.